The sequence of this T cell receptor beta chain was determined in a study of blood T cell repertoires in COVID-19. Background on the study: Donors in the United States, Italy and Spain gave samples during acute or convalescent COVID-19. In each case, the material was cDNA or gDNA derived from T cells, B-cell-depleted T cells, or PBMCs.

In the authors' methods: Nucleated cell number was recorded as an estimate derived from reference gene primer amplification. Sequencing was performed with immunoSEQ multiplex PCR; in TCRdb, only in-frame clones are kept and a portion is missing. V, J and clone size reflect that table, while D and trimming were determined from the DNA. The table lists tens of thousands of clones, roughly 80% of them singletons. CDR3 length: 14 amino acids. The V gene lost 4 bases and the J gene lost 1 base, with 11 bases spanning the gap. CDR1 SGDLS and CDR2 YYNGEE come from the germline V gene. The source is a man at least 80 years old with acute or convalescent COVID-19. The chain joins TRBV9 to TRBJ2-5; TRBD1 might be the D (6 bases). Sequenced: peripheral blood. The CDR3 sequence is CASSPGTPQETQYF. For the CDR3, the DNA is TGTGCCAGCAGCCCCGGGACACCCCAAGAGACCCAGTACTTC. Complete variable domain (other parts from reference TRBV9 and TRBJ2-5): DSGVTQTPKHLITATGQRVTLRCSPRSGDLSVYWYQQSLDQGLQFLIQYYNGEERAKGNILERFSAQQFPDLHSELNLSSLELGDSALYFCASSPGTPQETQYFGPGTRLLVL.